This entry lists 9 T cell receptor beta chains sequenced from one sample in a study of cytomegalovirus exposure and HLA in healthy donors. PCR primers comprised 60 Vbeta and 13 Jbeta primers. Sequencing was performed with immunoSEQ multiplex PCR; in TCRdb, only in-frame clones are kept and a portion is missing. The data contain 200,000 to 250,000 clones, approximately 80% of them singletons. Sample: PBMCs. These receptors were collected from a male donor in good health and CMV-seronegative.

J is TRBJ1-1 and V is TRBV27, with TRBD1 identical over 7 bases. The junction had 4 bases not matched to a gene; V was cut back by 5 bases and J by 1 base. The CDR3 has 14 amino acids. CDR1 and CDR2 from the germline V gene are MNHEY and SMNVEV (reference sequence). The CDR3 DNA follows: TGTGCCAGCAGTCCCCGGACAGGGAACACTGAAGCTTTCTTT. The encoded protein is CASSPRTGNTEAFF.

This chain connects TRBV6-7 to TRBJ2-7, with TRBD2 matching over 10 bases. TRBV6-7 is an open reading frame, and its role is uncertain. The CDR3 contains 17 residues. V shed 2 bases, J shed 3 bases, and the junction held 10 bases outside the gene matches. This CDR3 is CASSYPASSGSRYEQYF. CDR3 sequence (DNA): TGTGCCAGCAGTTACCCGGCCTCTAGCGGGAGCCGCTACGAGCAGTACTTC.

This rearrangement joins TRBV5-1 to TRBJ2-3, with a possible D match to TRBD1 (5 bases). CDR1 and CDR2 from the germline V gene are SGHRS and YFSETQ. There are 14 residues in the CDR3. Between the trimmed V and J ends, which lost 5 bases and 2 bases, there was a span of 12 bases. CDR3 in DNA: TGCGCCAGCAGTAGGAGACAGTCCACAGATACGCAGTATTTT. This gives the protein CASSRRQSTDTQYF.

The genes are TRBV27 and TRBJ2-7, with 7 bases lining up with TRBD2. This CDR3 comprises 14 residues. V shed 2 bases and J 6 bases; nucleotides not matched to a gene: 7. Germline CDR1 is MNHEY and CDR2 is SMNVEV (reference sequence). CDR3 nucleotides: TGTGCCAGCAGTTTAGGTGGGAGGGGTGTCGAGCAGTACTTC. The encoded protein is CASSLGGRGVEQYF.

The chain has TRBV4-1 and TRBJ1-6, with D possibly TRBD1 on 5 matching bases. Trimming left V 1 base short and J 5 bases short, with 6 bases between. There are 14 residues in the CDR3. The germline gives CDR1 MGHRA, CDR2 YSYEKL. The CDR3 is CASSQGQNNSPLHF. CDR3 DNA sequence: TGCGCCAGCAGCCAAGGACAGAATAATTCACCCCTCCACTTT.

The chain joins TRBV29-1 to TRBJ2-3, with TRBD2 matching 7 bases. This CDR3 is built from 14 residues. After removal of 6 bases from V and 1 base from J, the junction contained 7 bases not matched to a gene. Germline CDR1 and CDR2: SQVTM and ANQGSEA. The CDR3 region is CSVGGGTGTDTQYF. The CDR3 bases are TGCAGCGTGGGGGGAGGGACTGGCACAGATACGCAGTATTTT.

V usage is TRBV7-6 and J usage is TRBJ2-1; 8 positions match TRBD2. The CDR3 contains 18 residues. Germline CDR1 is SGHVS and CDR2 is FNYEAQ. The V gene end was trimmed by 0 bases and the J gene end by 0 bases; junction bases not matched to a gene: 7. The CDR3: CASSLARTSSSSYNEQFF. CDR3 in DNA: TGTGCCAGCAGCTTAGCAAGGACTAGCTCTAGCTCCTACAATGAGCAGTTCTTC.

This sequence joins TRBV28 and TRBJ2-1; 7 nucleotides agree with TRBD2. Germline CDR1 is MDHEN and CDR2 is SYDVKM. With 5 bases clipped from V and 7 bases from J, the junction kept 11 bases outside the gene matches. CDR3 length: 15 amino acids. CDR3 DNA sequence: TGTGCCAGCAGTGGAGGGAGGGATTCCTTAAATGAGCAGTTCTTC. Encoded protein: CASSGGRDSLNEQFF.

This chain uses TRBV5-1 with TRBJ2-3; D gene unclear. This CDR3 has 14 residues. Germline V gene data show CDR1 as SGHRS and CDR2 as YFSETQ. Trimming cost V 3 bases and J 3 bases, with 11 bases left between them. The CDR3 reads CASSWLVGTDTQYF. The CDR3 nucleotides read TGCGCCAGCAGCTGGCTAGTGGGTACAGATACGCAGTATTTT.